This TCR beta chain was found in a study of cytomegalovirus exposure and HLA in healthy donors. Sequenced by immunoSEQ multiplex PCR; TCRdb stores in-frame clones only, minus some. In the table there are about 130,000 clones, approximately 89% of which are singletons. Trimming left V 1 base short and J 6 bases short, with 22 bases between. The CDR3 runs to 17 residues. Germline V gene lookup returns CDR1 LNHDA and CDR2 SQIVND (reference sequence). The chain is built from TRBV19 and TRBJ2-7; tentatively, D is TRBD1 (6 bases). Sequenced: PBMCs. This TCR derives from a woman between 18 and 29 years old in good health and CMV-seropositive. CDR3 bases: TGTGCCAGTAGTATAGGTCCCTCCTTCCCAGGGGCTAGCGAGCAGTACTTC. Protein: CASSIGPSFPGASEQYF.